The clone carrying this T cell receptor beta chain occurred a few times. Antigen: not known. The data stem from a study of T cells after yellow fever vaccination. UMIs and a universal primer site were added when TCR cDNA was made by 5'RACE template switching. TCRdb reanalysed the 5' RACE reads using MiXCR and keeps one entry per CDR3 protein. The repertoire holds 500,000 to 650,000 distinct CDR3 sequences, around 16% seen once, with 15% to 20% in the top ten. Findings and limits, study-wide: Few clonotypes appeared in both CD4 and CD8 compartments. FACS-sorted repertoires could contain abundant clonotypes contaminating from the bulk population.

V lost 5 bases, J lost 5 bases, and 13 bases lay in between. The CDR3 totals 14 residues. Germline V CDR1 and CDR2: KGHSH, LQKENI. This chain links TRBV18 with TRBJ2-1, with D maybe TRBD1 (6 bases). This TCR was recovered from a man aged 18 to 30 who received the YFV17D yellow fever vaccine. The material was PBMCs, obtained around 5 days after the first yellow fever vaccination. Here the CDR3 DNA reads TGTGCCAGCTCAGGGGGACATCGTAACAATGAGCAGTTCTTC. Its protein is CASSGGHRNNEQFF.